This is a list of T cell receptor beta chains from one sample in a study of T cell changes during pregnancy in multiple sclerosis. Clones were sequenced by immunoSEQ multiplex PCR, and TCRdb holds only the in-frame ones, with some missing. The table has approximately 23,000 clones, 91% seen once. This specimen consisted of CD4+ T cells from peripheral blood mononuclear cells, obtained after pregnancy. The receptors shown here come from a female donor in good health, enrolled as a control in a pregnancy study. Both conserved end residues are part of each CDR3. The D gene is left open where the match is weak. Clone size appears in some rows only: once, few, many, or a class for an expanded clone.

v_call	d_call	cdr3_length	j_call	clone_size	cdr3_nt	cdr3_aa
TRBV27	.	14	TRBJ2-7	.	TGTGCCAGCAGTTTTGGCTTTCCCTCCTACGAGCAGTACTTC	CASSFGFPSYEQYF
TRBV18	.	14	TRBJ2-3	.	TGTGCCAGCTCACCACCCGGGGATCCAGATACGCAGTATTTT	CASSPPGDPDTQYF
TRBV6-6	.	15	TRBJ2-4	.	TGTGCCAGCAGTTTTGGGGGACTAGCCAAAAACATTCAGTACTTC	CASSFGGLAKNIQYF
TRBV10-3	TRBD1	13	TRBJ1-6	.	TGTGCCAGCGAACCGGGACAGAATTCACCCCTCCACTTT	CASEPGQNSPLHF
TRBV7-5	.	16	TRBJ2-1	once	TGTGCCAGAAGCTATCGGCGGGACAGGGGGTGGAGAGAGCAGTTCTTC	CARSYRRDRGWREQFF
TRBV19	.	17	TRBJ1-3	.	TGTGCCAGTAGTAACAAGCCGACACTCCCCTCTGGAAACACCATATATTTT	CASSNKPTLPSGNTIYF
TRBV7-9	.	12	TRBJ1-3	.	TGTGCCAGCAGCTTAGAGGGGAACACCATATATTTT	CASSLEGNTIYF
TRBV19	.	17	TRBJ2-6	once	TGTGCCAGTAGGGCCCTTCAGGGGATCTCTGGGGCCAACGTCCTGACTTTC	CASRALQGISGANVLTF
TRBV6-5	TRBD2	15	TRBJ2-5	.	TGTGCCAGCAGCCGAAGGGACTATCTAGGGGAGACCCAGTACTTC	CASSRRDYLGETQYF
TRBV28	.	15	TRBJ1-5	.	TGTGCCAGCAGCCCTGGGGGGGCCGTTACTCAGCCCCAGCATTTT	CASSPGGAVTQPQHF
TRBV5-1	TRBD2	14	TRBJ2-3	.	TGCGCCAGCAGCTTTAGCGGGAGCACAGATACGCAGTATTTT	CASSFSGSTDTQYF
TRBV7-9	TRBD1	15	TRBJ1-1	.	TGTGCCAGCAGCTTAGATGGGACAGGGGATACTGAAGCTTTCTTT	CASSLDGTGDTEAFF
TRBV19	.	14	TRBJ2-5	.	TGTGCCAGTAGTATAGTAGGGGGATCAGAGACCCAGTACTTC	CASSIVGGSETQYF
TRBV6-1	TRBD1	14	TRBJ2-7	.	TGTGCCAGCAGCCCGGACAGGAGGTCCTACGAGCAGTACTTC	CASSPDRRSYEQYF
TRBV29-1	TRBD1	15	TRBJ1-1	few	TGCAGCGTTGCCCAGGGGGGCGAGGTGAACACTGAAGCTTTCTTT	CSVAQGGEVNTEAFF
TRBV6-5	.	15	TRBJ2-7	.	TGTGCCAGCAGTTACTCGTTATACGGGAGCCACGAGCAGTACTTC	CASSYSLYGSHEQYF
TRBV28	.	16	TRBJ1-5	once	TGTGCCAGCACCCTAGGAGGACAGCTTTTGAATCAGCCCCAGCATTTT	CASTLGGQLLNQPQHF
TRBV18	TRBD2	15	TRBJ2-3	.	TGTGCCAGCACGACACCAGCGGGGGTCACAGATACGCAGTATTTT	CASTTPAGVTDTQYF
TRBV2	.	13	TRBJ1-1	.	TGTGCCAGCAATCAGGGGATGAACACTGAAGCTTTCTTT	CASNQGMNTEAFF
TRBV7-2	TRBD1	15	TRBJ1-6	.	TGTGCCAGCAGCCAACGGGACAGGGCTAATTCACCCCTCCACTTT	CASSQRDRANSPLHF
TRBV7-2	.	14	TRBJ2-2	.	TGTGCCAGCAGCCCCAGGATCGACACCGGGGAGCTGTTTTTT	CASSPRIDTGELFF
TRBV9	TRBD2	15	TRBJ2-7	.	TGTGCCAGCAGCCCAGAGGGGAGGGGCGTCTACGAGCAGTACTTC	CASSPEGRGVYEQYF
TRBV30	.	17	TRBJ2-2	.	TGTGCCTGGAGCCCAAAGGTGGGGTTGGGGAGCACCGGGGAGCTGTTTTTT	CAWSPKVGLGSTGELFF
TRBV7-8	TRBD1	16	TRBJ1-2	.	TGTGCCAGCAGCCCAAAGACAGGGGTGGATAACTATGGCTACACCTTC	CASSPKTGVDNYGYTF
TRBV28	.	16	TRBJ2-3	.	TGTGCCAGCAATTCAGGTCGAGCGGGTATCACAGATACGCAGTATTTT	CASNSGRAGITDTQYF
TRBV13	TRBD1	14	TRBJ2-5	.	TGTGCCAGCAGCCCCCAAGACAGGGTAGAGACCCAGTACTTC	CASSPQDRVETQYF
TRBV11-2	TRBD2	15	TRBJ2-7	few	TGTGCCAGCAGCTCCGGTAGCGGGGGGTTCTACGAGCAGTACTTC	CASSSGSGGFYEQYF
TRBV21-1	.	15	TRBJ1-1	medium-sized	TGTGCCAGCAGCAAAGGGGAGGCCATGAACACTGAAGCTTTCTTT	CASSKGEAMNTEAFF
TRBV7-2	.	14	TRBJ2-7	.	TGTGCCAGCAGTGCCTCGGCGGGAAACTACGAGCAGTACTTC	CASSASAGNYEQYF
TRBV28	.	15	TRBJ2-7	.	TGTGCCAGCTCGGGGGGGGGCACAGGGGGCGGCGAGCAGTACTTC	CASSGGGTGGGEQYF
TRBV6-4	.	13	TRBJ1-6	.	TGTGCCAGCAGTGCCACGGGGAATTCACCCCTCCACTTT	CASSATGNSPLHF
TRBV7-8	.	13	TRBJ1-5	.	TGTGCCAGCAGCCCCGACAGGTCTCAGCCCCAGCATTTT	CASSPDRSQPQHF
TRBV5-1	.	13	TRBJ1-2	.	TGCGCCAGCAGTACAGACGGTAGCTATGGCTACACCTTC	CASSTDGSYGYTF
TRBV13	TRBD2	17	TRBJ2-7	once	TGTGCCAGCAGCTTAGGGGGTCGGGCTAGCGGAGCCTACGAGCAGTACTTC	CASSLGGRASGAYEQYF
TRBV6-1	.	17	TRBJ2-2	once	TGTGCCAGCAGTGAAGCGCGAGGGGGGGCGGGCACCGGGGAGCTGTTTTTT	CASSEARGGAGTGELFF
TRBV5-1	.	14	TRBJ1-6	.	TGCGCCAGCAGCTTGTTGACAGAAAATTCACCCCTCCACTTT	CASSLLTENSPLHF
TRBV6-1	.	14	TRBJ1-2	.	TGTGCCAGCAGTGGGTACCAGGGTAACTATGGCTACACCTTC	CASSGYQGNYGYTF
TRBV11-2	TRBD2	15	TRBJ2-7	.	TGTGCCAGCAGCTTCTCACTAGCGGGACTGTACGAGCAGTACTTC	CASSFSLAGLYEQYF
TRBV18	TRBD1	15	TRBJ1-2	.	TGTGCCAGCTCACAGGGGGCCGGAGCTAACTATGGCTACACCTTC	CASSQGAGANYGYTF
TRBV28	.	15	TRBJ2-1	.	TGTGCCAGCAGTTTTCAGGGTATTATGTACAATGAGCAGTTCTTC	CASSFQGIMYNEQFF
TRBV14	.	15	TRBJ2-7	once	TGTGCCAGCAGCCCCCCAGGATGGGGGGGCGGCGAGCAGTACTTC	CASSPPGWGGGEQYF